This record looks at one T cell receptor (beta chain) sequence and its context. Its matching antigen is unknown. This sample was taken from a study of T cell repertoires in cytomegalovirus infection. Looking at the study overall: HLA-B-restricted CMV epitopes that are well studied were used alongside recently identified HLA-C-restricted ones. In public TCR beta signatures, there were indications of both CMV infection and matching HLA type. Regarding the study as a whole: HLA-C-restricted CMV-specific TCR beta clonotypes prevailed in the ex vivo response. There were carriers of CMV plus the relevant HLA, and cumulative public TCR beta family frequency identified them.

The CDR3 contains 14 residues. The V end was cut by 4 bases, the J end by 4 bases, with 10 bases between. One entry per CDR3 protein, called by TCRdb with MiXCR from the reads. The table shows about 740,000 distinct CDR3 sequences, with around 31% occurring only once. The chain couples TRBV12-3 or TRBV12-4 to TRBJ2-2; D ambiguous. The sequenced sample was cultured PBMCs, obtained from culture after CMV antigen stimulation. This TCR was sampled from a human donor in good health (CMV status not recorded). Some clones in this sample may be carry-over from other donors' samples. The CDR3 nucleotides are TGTGCCAGCAGTTATGGGCAGCTCACCGGGGAGCTGTTTTTT. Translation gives CASSYGQLTGELFF.